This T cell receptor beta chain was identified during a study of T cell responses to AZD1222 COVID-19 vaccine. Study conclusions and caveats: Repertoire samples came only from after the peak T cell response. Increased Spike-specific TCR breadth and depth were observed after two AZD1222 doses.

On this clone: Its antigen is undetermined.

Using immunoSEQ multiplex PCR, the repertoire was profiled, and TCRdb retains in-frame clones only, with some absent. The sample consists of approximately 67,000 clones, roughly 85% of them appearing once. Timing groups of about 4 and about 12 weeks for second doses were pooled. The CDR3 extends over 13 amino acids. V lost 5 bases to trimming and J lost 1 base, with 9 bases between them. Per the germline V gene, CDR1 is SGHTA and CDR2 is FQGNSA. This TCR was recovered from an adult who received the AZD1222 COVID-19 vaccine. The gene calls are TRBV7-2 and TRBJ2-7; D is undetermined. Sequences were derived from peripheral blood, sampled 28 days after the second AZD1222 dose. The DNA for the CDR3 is TGTGCCAGCAGCGTCCGGCGATCCTACGAGCAGTACTTC. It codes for CASSVRRSYEQYF.